This T cell receptor beta chain derives from a study of OX40 agonist ivuxolimab in advanced cancers. Broadly, across the study: Ivuxolimab was an agonistic, fully human IgG2 monoclonal antibody directed against OX40 (CD134), a costimulatory receptor. In the dose-escalation cohort, approximately 83% of patients were male, and the mean age was around 60 years with a range of roughly 20 to 85. Peripheral TCRbeta sequencing aimed to test whether ivuxolimab altered TCR sequence diversity and caused clonal T-cell expansion. Patients were allowed to have had prior anti-PD-1, anti-PD-L1 or anti-CTLA-4 therapy, and more than 30% of the dose-escalation patients had previously received checkpoint inhibitors. Of the roughly 53 patients in dose escalation, 19 had hepatocellular carcinoma, some 15 had melanoma, 9 had renal cell carcinoma and 9 had head and neck cancer. The monotherapy dose-escalation portion (N ≈ 57 patients) of the phase I ivuxolimab trial is reported in the paper. Partial responses occurred in three dose-escalation patients: two with cutaneous melanoma and one with hepatocellular carcinoma. Intravenous ivuxolimab was administered to patients every 2 weeks at six dose levels: 0.01, 0.1, 0.3, 1.5, 3 and 10 mg/kg.

Patients with a history of autoimmune disease or receiving systemic immunosuppression were excluded from the trial. In every dose cohort, peripheral blood was drawn for TCR sequencing at baseline, cycle 4 day 1, and cycle 7 day 1. The samples were drawn from a first-in-human, open-label, multicenter phase I dose-escalation trial of ivuxolimab. Adults with locally advanced or metastatic melanoma, renal cell carcinoma, hepatocellular carcinoma or head and neck squamous cell carcinoma were enrolled in the trial. CD4+ and CD8+ T cells were sorted separately from peripheral blood before TCR sequencing. This clone was seen only a few times. Its antigen is still unknown. No much larger clone is present one base from it, and per-base qualities are unavailable. Genomic DNA was isolated from the sorted cells so that the TCRbeta CDR3 region could be sequenced. The immunoSEQ Assay was used for sequencing of TCRbeta CDR3 regions. Not all clones reach the TCRdb copy of this immuneACCESS table, which keeps in-frame sequences only. Checked studies attribute under half of the gap to unresolved V genes and leave the rest unexplained. This sample is represented by approximately 76,000 clones; over 90% of them were singletons. In total, the top ten clones hold about 6.6% of the sample.

What the study reported, not specific to this receptor: After ivuxolimab, expanded clones were on average more numerous among CD8+ T cells than among CD4+ T cells. Clonal expansion of both CD4+ and CD8+ blood T cells was observed from baseline to week 6 at doses 0.1 to 3.0 mg/kg. Which antigens the clonally expanded peripheral T cells were specific for was not determined. Low levels of normalized T-cell clonal expansion were also seen in some nonresponding patients. In the 0.1-3.0 mg/kg groups, partial responders were among the patients with the lowest normalized peripheral clonal expansion, particularly in CD8+ T cells.

Sequences were derived from CD4+ or CD8+ T cells sorted from blood, sampled in a trial of the OX40 agonist ivuxolimab. This receptor was identified in an adult with an advanced solid tumor such as melanoma, head and neck, liver or kidney cancer.

The CDR3 amino acid sequence is: CASRNLGAFF. The DNA reads TGTGCCAGCAGGAATCTAGGAGCTTTCTTT. The chain employs TRBV6-6 and TRBJ1-1, with the D gene call left open. The CDR3, cysteine through phenylalanine, is 10 amino acids long. Only the CDR3 DNA is retained, 30 bases long and in frame from the first base. CDR1 and CDR2 were assigned from the germline V gene (reference sequence) as MNHNY and SVGAGI. Deletion took 6 bases off V and 10 bases off J, with a span of 9 bases between the germline ends.